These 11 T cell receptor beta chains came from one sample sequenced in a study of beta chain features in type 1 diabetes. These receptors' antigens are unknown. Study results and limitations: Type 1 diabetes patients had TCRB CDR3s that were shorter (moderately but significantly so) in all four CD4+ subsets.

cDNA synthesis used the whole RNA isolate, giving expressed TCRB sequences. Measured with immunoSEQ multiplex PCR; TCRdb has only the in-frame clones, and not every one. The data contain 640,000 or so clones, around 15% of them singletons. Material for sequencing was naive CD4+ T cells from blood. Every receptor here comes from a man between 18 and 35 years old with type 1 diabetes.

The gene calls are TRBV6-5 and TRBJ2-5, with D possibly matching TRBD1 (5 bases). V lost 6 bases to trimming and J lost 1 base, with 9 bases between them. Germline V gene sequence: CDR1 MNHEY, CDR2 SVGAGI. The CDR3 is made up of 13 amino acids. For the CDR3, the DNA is TGTGCCAGCAGCCGACAGTTCCAAGAGACCCAGTACTTC. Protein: CASSRQFQETQYF.

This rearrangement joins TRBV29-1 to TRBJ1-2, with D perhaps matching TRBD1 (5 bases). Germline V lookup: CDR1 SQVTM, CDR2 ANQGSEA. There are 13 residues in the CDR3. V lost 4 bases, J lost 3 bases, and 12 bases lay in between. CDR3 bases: TGCAGCGTTGGGGGCGCGCTAGACTATGGCTACACCTTC. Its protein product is CSVGGALDYGYTF.

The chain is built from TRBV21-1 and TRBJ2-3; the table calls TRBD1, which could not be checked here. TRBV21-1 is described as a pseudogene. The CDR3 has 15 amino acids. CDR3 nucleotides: TGTGCCAGCAGCAAAGAGGCAGGGTATTCAGATACGCAGTATTTT. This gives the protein CASSKEAGYSDTQYF.

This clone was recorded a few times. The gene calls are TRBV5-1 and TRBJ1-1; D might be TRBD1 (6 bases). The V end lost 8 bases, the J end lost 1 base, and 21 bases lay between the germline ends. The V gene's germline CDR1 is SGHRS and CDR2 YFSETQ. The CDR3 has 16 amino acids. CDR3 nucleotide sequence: TGCGCCAGTAGTCACGGCCAGGGGCTATCGAACACTGAAGCTTTCTTT. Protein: CASSHGQGLSNTEAFF.

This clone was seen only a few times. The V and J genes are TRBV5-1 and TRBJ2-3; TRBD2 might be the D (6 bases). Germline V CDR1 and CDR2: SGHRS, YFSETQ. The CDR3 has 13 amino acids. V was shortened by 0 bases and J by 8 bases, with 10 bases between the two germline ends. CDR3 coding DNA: TGCGCCAGCAGCTTGGAAGAGGGACTTACGCAGTATTTT. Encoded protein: CASSLEEGLTQYF.

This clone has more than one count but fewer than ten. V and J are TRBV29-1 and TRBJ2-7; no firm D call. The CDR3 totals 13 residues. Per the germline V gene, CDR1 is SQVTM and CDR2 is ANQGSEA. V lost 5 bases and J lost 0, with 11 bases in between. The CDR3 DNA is TGCAGCGTTCTTCTCGGGCCCTCCTACGAGCAGTACTTC. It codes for CSVLLGPSYEQYF.

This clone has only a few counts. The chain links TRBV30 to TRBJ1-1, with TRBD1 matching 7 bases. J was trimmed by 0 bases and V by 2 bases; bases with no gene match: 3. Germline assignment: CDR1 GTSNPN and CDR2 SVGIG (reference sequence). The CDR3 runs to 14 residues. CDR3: CAWSTGQMNTEAFF. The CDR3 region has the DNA TGTGCCTGGAGTACGGGACAGATGAACACTGAAGCTTTCTTT.

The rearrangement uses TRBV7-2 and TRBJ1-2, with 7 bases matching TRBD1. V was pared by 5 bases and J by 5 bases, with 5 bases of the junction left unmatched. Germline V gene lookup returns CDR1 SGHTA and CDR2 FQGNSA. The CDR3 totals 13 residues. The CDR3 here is CASSQQGTYGYTF. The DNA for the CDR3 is TGTGCCAGCAGCCAACAGGGGACTTATGGCTACACCTTC.

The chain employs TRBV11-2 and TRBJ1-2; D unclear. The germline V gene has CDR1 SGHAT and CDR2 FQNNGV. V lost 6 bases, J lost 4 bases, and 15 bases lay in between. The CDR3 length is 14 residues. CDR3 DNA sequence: TGTGCCAGCAGTCGCTCCGGGGTCCCCTATGGCTACACCTTC. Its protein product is CASSRSGVPYGYTF.

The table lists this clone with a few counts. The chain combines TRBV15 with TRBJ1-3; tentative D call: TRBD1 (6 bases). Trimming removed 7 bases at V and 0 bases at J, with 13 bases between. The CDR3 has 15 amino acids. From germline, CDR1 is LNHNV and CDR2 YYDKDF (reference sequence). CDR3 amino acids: CATNQGLHSGNTIYF. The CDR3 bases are TGTGCCACCAACCAGGGGCTCCACTCTGGAAACACCATATATTTT. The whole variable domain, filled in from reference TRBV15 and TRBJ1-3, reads DAMVIQNPRYQVTQFGKPVTLSCSQTLNHNVMYWYQQKSSQAPKLLFHYYDKDFNNEADTPDNFQSRRPNTSFCFLDIRSPGLGDTAMYLCATNQGLHSGNTIYFGEGSWLTVV.

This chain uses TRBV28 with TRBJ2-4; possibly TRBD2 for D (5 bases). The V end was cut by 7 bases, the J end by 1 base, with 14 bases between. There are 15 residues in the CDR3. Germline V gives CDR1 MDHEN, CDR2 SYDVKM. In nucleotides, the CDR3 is TGTGCCAGCAAGAGCCACGGGGTGGCCAAAAACATTCAGTACTTC. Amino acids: CASKSHGVAKNIQYF.